The clone carrying this T cell receptor beta chain has ten or more counts. Its antigen is unidentified. This CDR3 is built from 17 residues. The V end lost 0 bases, the J end lost 0 bases, and 12 bases lay between the germline ends. From germline, CDR1 is LNHDA and CDR2 SQIVND (reference sequence). In the study's own analysis: The study's classifier, a distant-metastasis tool for papillary thyroid cancer, was built using CDR3 differences across clinicopathological groups. TCRdb re-clonotyped the PCR reads via MiXCR. V and J calls and clone size were set by TCRdb, not the authors. The sample records roughly 30,000 clones, 3.5% to 4.5% being singletons. The sample comes from a study of metastatic and nonmetastatic thyroid tumors. As for the study in general: The study looked at repertoires side by side in blood and in tumor or nodule tissue from malignant and benign thyroid patients. Overall study findings and caveats: According to reports, the diversity of TCR beta was significantly higher in malignant thyroid tumors than in benign nodules, and this held in both blood and tumor samples.

Until they underwent thyroid surgery, no patient had received any treatment. The origin of this receptor is a male donor with papillary thyroid cancer or a benign thyroid nodule (not recorded which). Some clones in this sample may be carry-over from other donors' samples. The sample comprised blood. The chain links TRBV19 to TRBJ2-4; D not certain. The CDR3 DNA sequence: TGTGCCAGTAGTATAGAAAGCGTAATACTAGCCAAAAACATTCAGTACTTC. Translated, it gives CASSIESVILAKNIQYF.